This TCR beta chain derives from a study of blood T cell repertoires in COVID-19. Overall study: PBMCs, B-cell-depleted T cells, or T cells were the source of the cDNA or gDNA that made up the material.

Original processing methods: Amplifying reference gene primers gave estimates of nucleated cell counts. This table comes from immunoSEQ multiplex PCR, and its TCRdb copy is limited to in-frame clones, with some not included. V, J and clone size are taken as reported in that table, and D and trimming were inferred from the DNA itself. The table has nearly 300,000 clones, about 81% seen once. The CDR3 consists of 15 residues. Germline-derived CDR1 and CDR2 are SGDLS and YYNGEE. After removal of 0 bases from V and 10 bases from J, the junction contained 4 bases not matched to a gene. The chain links TRBV9 to TRBJ2-1, with TRBD2 matching over 13 bases. This sequence originates from a human donor with COVID-19, enrolled during active disease. The donor label of this sample is uncertain. The specimen sequenced was peripheral blood. Written as DNA, the CDR3 is TGTGCCAGCAGCGTAGGGACTAGCGGGAGCCGGGAGCAGTTCTTC. Translating it yields CASSVGTSGSREQFF. The full variable domain, its missing parts supplied by reference TRBV9 and TRBJ2-1, is DSGVTQTPKHLITATGQRVTLRCSPRSGDLSVYWYQQSLDQGLQFLIQYYNGEERAKGNILERFSAQQFPDLHSELNLSSLELGDSALYFCASSVGTSGSREQFFGPGTRLTVL.